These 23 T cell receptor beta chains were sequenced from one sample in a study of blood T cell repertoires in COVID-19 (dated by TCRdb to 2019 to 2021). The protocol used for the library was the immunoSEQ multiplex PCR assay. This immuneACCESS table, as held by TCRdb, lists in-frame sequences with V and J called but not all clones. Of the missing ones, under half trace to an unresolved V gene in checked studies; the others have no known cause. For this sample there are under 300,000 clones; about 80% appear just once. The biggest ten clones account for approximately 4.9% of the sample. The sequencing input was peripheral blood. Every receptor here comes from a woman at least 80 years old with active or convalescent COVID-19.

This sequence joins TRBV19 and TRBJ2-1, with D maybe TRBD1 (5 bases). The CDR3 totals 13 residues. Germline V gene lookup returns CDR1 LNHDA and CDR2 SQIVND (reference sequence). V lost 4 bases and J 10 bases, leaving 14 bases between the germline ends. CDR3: CASSTQGWGEQFF. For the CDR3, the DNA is TGTGCCAGTAGTACCCAGGGATGGGGCGAGCAGTTCTTC.

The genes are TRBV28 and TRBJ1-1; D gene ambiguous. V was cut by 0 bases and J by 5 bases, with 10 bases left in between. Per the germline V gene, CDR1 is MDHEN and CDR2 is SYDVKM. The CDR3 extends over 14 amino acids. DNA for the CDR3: TGTGCCAGCAGTTTATGGTTGGGCGAGACTGAAGCTTTCTTT. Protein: CASSLWLGETEAFF.

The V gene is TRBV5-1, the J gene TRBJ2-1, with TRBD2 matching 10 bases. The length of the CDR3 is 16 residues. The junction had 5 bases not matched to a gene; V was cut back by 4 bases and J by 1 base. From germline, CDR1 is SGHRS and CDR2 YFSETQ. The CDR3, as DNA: TGCGCCAGCAGCAGCTCTAGCGGGAGATCCTACAATGAGCAGTTCTTC. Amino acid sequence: CASSSSSGRSYNEQFF.

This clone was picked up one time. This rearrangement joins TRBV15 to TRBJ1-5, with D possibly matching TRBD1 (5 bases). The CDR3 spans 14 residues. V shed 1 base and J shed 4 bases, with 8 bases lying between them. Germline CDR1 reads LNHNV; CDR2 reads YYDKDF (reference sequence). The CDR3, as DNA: TGTGCCACCAGCAGAGTTACAGGTAATCAGCCCCAGCATTTT. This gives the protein CATSRVTGNQPQHF. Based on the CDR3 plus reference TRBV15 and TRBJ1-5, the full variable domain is DAMVIQNPRYQVTQFGKPVTLSCSQTLNHNVMYWYQQKSSQAPKLLFHYYDKDFNNEADTPDNFQSRRPNTSFCFLDIRSPGLGDTAMYLCATSRVTGNQPQHFGDGTRLSIL.

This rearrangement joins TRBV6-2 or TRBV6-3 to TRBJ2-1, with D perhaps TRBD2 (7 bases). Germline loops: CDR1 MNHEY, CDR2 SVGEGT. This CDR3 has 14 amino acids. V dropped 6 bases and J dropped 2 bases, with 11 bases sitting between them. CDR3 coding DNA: TGTGCCAGCAGCAGGGGACTAACCTACAATGAGCAGTTCTTC. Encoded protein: CASSRGLTYNEQFF.

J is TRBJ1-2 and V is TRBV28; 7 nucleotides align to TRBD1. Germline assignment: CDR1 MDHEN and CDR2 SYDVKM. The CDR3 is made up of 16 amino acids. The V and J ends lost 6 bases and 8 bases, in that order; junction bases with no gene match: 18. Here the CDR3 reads CASRYPGTDITRGYTF. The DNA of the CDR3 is TGTGCCAGCAGGTATCCCGGGACAGACATAACTAGAGGCTACACCTTC.

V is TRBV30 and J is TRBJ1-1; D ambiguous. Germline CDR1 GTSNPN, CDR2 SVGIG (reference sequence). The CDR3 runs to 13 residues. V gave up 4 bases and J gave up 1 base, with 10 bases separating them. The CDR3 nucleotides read TGTGCCTGGACCGAACAGTCGAACACTGAAGCTTTCTTT. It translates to CAWTEQSNTEAFF. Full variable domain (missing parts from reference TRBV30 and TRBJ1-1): SQTIHQWPATLVQPVGSPLSLECTVEGTSNPNLYWYRQAAGRGLQLLFYSVGIGQISSEVPQNLSASRPQDRQFILSSKKLLLSDSGFYLCAWTEQSNTEAFFGQGTRLTVV.

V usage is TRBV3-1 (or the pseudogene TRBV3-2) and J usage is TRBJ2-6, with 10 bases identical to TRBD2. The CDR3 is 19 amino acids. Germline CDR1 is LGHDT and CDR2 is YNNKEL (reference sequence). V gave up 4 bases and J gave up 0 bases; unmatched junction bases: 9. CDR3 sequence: CASSPALAGATSGANVLTF. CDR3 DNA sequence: TGTGCCAGCAGCCCAGCCCTAGCGGGGGCTACCTCTGGGGCCAACGTCCTGACTTTC.

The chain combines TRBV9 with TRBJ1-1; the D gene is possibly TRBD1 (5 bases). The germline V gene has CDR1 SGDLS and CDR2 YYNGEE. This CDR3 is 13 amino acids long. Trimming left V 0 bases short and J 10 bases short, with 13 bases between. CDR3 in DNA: TGTGCCAGCAGCGTAGAGGCAGGGCTCGGAGCTTTCTTT. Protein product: CASSVEAGLGAFF. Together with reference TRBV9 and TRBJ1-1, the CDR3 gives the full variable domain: DSGVTQTPKHLITATGQRVTLRCSPRSGDLSVYWYQQSLDQGLQFLIQYYNGEERAKGNILERFSAQQFPDLHSELNLSSLELGDSALYFCASSVEAGLGAFFGQGTRLTVV.

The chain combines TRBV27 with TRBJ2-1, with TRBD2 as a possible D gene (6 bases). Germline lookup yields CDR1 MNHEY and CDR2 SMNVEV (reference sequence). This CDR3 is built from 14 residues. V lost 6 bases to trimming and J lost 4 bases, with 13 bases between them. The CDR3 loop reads CASSPWRGYNEQFF. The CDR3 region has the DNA TGTGCCAGCAGCCCTTGGAGGGGTTACAATGAGCAGTTCTTC.

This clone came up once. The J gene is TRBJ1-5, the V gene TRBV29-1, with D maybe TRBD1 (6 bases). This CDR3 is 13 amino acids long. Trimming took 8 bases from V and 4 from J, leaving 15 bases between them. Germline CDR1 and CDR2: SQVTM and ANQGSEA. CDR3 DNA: TGCAGCACGGGGGGCAACTCTAATCAGCCCCAGCATTTT. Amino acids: CSTGGNSNQPQHF.

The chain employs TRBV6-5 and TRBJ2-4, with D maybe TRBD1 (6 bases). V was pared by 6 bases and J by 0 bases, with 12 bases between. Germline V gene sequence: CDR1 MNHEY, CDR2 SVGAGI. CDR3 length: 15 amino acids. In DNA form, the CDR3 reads TGTGCCAGCAGGGGGGCAGAACTAGCCAAAAACATTCAGTACTTC. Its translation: CASRGAELAKNIQYF.

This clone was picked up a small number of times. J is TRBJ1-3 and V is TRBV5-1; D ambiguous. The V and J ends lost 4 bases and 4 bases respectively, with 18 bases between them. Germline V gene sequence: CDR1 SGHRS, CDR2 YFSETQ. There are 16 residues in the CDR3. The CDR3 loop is CASSPRGSGVGNTIYF. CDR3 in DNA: TGCGCCAGCAGCCCTAGAGGCTCCGGGGTCGGAAACACCATATATTTT.

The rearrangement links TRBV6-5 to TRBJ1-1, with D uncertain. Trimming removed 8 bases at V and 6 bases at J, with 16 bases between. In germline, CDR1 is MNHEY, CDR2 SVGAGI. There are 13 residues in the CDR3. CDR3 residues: CASQTTMDAEAFF. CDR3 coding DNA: TGTGCCAGCCAGACTACAATGGACGCTGAAGCTTTCTTT.

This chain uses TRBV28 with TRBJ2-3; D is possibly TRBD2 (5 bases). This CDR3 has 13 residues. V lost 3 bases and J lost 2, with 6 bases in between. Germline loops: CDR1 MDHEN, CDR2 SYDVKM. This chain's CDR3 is CASSLEATDTQYF. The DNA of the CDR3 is TGTGCCAGCAGTTTGGAGGCCACAGATACGCAGTATTTT.

CDR3: CASSQDGGREKLFF. Here the CDR3 DNA reads TGTGCCAGCAGCCAGGACGGGGGGCGGGAAAAACTGTTTTTT. This rearrangement joins TRBV3-1 (or the pseudogene TRBV3-2) to TRBJ1-4; D is perhaps TRBD1 (6 bases). V was clipped by 3 bases and J by 8 bases, with 13 bases between them. CDR3 length: 14 amino acids. Germline V gene lookup returns CDR1 LGHDT and CDR2 YNNKEL (reference sequence).

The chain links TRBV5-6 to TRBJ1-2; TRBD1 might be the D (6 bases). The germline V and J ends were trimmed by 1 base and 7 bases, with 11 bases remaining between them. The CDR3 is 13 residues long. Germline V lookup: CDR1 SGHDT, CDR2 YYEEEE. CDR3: CASSLKQGTGYTF. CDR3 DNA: TGTGCCAGCAGCTTGAAACAGGGAACTGGCTACACCTTC.

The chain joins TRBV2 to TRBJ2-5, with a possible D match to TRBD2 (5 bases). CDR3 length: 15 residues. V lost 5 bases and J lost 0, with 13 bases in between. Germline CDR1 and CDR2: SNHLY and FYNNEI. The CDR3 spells CASSREGLYQETQYF. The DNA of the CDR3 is TGTGCCAGCAGTAGAGAGGGCTTGTACCAAGAGACCCAGTACTTC.

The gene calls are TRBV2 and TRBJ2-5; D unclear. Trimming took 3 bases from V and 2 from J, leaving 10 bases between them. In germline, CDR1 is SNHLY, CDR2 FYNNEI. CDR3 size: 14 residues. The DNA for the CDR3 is TGTGCCAGCAGTGACCTTAGTGCACAAGAGACCCAGTACTTC. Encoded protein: CASSDLSAQETQYF.

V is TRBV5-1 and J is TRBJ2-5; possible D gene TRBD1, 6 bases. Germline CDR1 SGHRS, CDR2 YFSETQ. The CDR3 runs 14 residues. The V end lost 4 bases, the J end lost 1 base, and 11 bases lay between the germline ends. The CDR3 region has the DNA TGCGCCAGCAGCCACGGACAGCCCCAAGAGACCCAGTACTTC. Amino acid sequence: CASSHGQPQETQYF. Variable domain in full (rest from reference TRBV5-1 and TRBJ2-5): KAGVTQTPRYLIKTRGQQVTLSCSPISGHRSVSWYQQTPGQGLQFLFEYFSETQRNKGNFPGRFSGRQFSNSRSEMNVSTLELGDSALYLCASSHGQPQETQYFGPGTRLLVL.

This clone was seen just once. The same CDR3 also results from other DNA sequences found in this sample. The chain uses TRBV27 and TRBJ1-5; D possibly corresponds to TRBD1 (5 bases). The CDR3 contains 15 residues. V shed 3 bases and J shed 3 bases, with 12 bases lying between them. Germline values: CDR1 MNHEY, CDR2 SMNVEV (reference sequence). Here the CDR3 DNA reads TGTGCCAGCAGTTTTGGTACAGGTTCCAATCAGCCCCAGCATTTT. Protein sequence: CASSFGTGSNQPQHF.

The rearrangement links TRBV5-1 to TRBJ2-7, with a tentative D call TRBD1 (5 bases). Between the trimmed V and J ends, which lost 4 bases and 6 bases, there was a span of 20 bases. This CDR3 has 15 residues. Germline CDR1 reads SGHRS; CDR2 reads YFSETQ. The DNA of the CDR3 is TGCGCCAGCAGCCAAAACCTAGGGGAAAGGGGCGAGCAGTACTTC. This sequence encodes CASSQNLGERGEQYF.

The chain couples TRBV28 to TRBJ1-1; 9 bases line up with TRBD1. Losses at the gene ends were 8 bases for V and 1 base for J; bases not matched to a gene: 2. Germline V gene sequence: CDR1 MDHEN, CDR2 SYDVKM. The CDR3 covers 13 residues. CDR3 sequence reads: CASWDRANTEAFF. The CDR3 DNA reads TGTGCCAGCTGGGACAGGGCGAACACTGAAGCTTTCTTT.